Listed below are T cell receptor beta chains from one sample, sequenced in a study of spatial heterogeneity in lung cancer. TCRdb re-called the 5' RACE reads through MiXCR, storing one row per CDR3 protein. The sample yields fewer than 9,000 distinct CDR3 sequences, about 8.3% seen once. Material: PBMCs, obtained at surgery. The receptors stem from a female donor with early-stage non-small cell lung cancer. CDR3s include the opening cysteine and the closing phenylalanine or tryptophan. The order of the fields is CDR3 protein, V gene, D gene, J gene. D genes are given only for firm matches.

CDR3: CASSSRTGRSPLHF; V: TRBV12-3/TRBV12-4; D: TRBD1; J: TRBJ1-6
CDR3: CASSLVGGAQPQHF; V: TRBV7-2; D: NA; J: TRBJ1-5
CDR3: CSAGGQNTGELFF; V: TRBV20-1; D: NA; J: TRBJ2-2
CDR3: CASSLRPGATNNEQFF; V: TRBV5-5; D: NA; J: TRBJ2-1
CDR3: CASRKQFATNEKLFF; V: TRBV19; D: NA; J: TRBJ1-4
CDR3: CSVEPDREKTQYF; V: TRBV29-1; D: TRBD1; J: TRBJ2-5
CDR3: CASRNRGIEAFF; V: TRBV12-3/TRBV12-4; D: NA; J: TRBJ1-1
CDR3: CASSPPVMPGLAGGPAEQFF; V: TRBV18; D: TRBD2; J: TRBJ2-1
CDR3: CASSVRGEGVISAEAFF; V: TRBV9; D: NA; J: TRBJ1-1
CDR3: CASSPSSRVPLGFF; V: TRBV28; D: NA; J: TRBJ2-1
CDR3: CASSMFPTGNTEAFF; V: TRBV2; D: NA; J: TRBJ1-1
CDR3: CASSDRGRLEAQYF; V: TRBV6-1; D: TRBD1; J: TRBJ2-3
CDR3: CASSLGGQGSNEKLFF; V: TRBV5-4; D: TRBD1; J: TRBJ1-4
CDR3: CASSLLNTEAFF; V: TRBV28; D: NA; J: TRBJ1-1
CDR3: CASSLLGDTQYF; V: TRBV5-1; D: NA; J: TRBJ2-3
CDR3: CSVEVGQPYEQYF; V: TRBV29-1; D: NA; J: TRBJ2-7
CDR3: CASSPPGFIEQFF; V: TRBV18; D: NA; J: TRBJ2-1
CDR3: CASSGGFSGNEQFF; V: TRBV7-2; D: TRBD2; J: TRBJ2-1
CDR3: CSARARQGATDTGELFF; V: TRBV20-1; D: TRBD1; J: TRBJ2-2